These 31 T cell receptor beta chains were all obtained from the same sample, sequenced in a study of human T cells and chemical hapten exposure. Time point meaning: patch test 2, 6 weeks after DPC sensitization. Treatment specified: therapeutic diphenylcyclopropenone sensitization with weekly scalp DPC. TCRdb analysed the RACE reads with MiXCR anew, one entry per CDR3 protein. The table records 80,000 to 95,000 distinct CDR3 sequences, approximately 10% of them present only once. Sequenced material: whole blood, taken in connection with sensitization to the hapten diphenylcyclopropenone (DPC). These receptors were collected from a man aged 40-50 years with alopecia areata. Some clones in this sample may be carry-over from other donors' samples.

This clonotype has just a few counts. J is TRBJ1-2 and V is TRBV2; 9 bases map to TRBD1. Germline assignment: CDR1 SNHLY and CDR2 FYNNEI. This CDR3 has 15 amino acids. Losses at the gene ends were 10 bases for V and 2 bases for J; bases not matched to a gene: 11. The CDR3 region has the DNA TGTGCCACCAACCCACAGGGACAGGGCAACTATGGCTACACCTTC. This codes for CATNPQGQGNYGYTF.

In its sample, this clonotype was seen a few times. V gene TRBV6-2 or TRBV6-3 combines with J gene TRBJ2-6; the D gene could be TRBD1 or TRBD2 (5 bases each). V was cut by 10 bases and J by 0 bases, with 16 bases left in between. Germline V gene data show CDR1 as MNHEY and CDR2 as SVGEGT. CDR3 length: 16 residues. For the CDR3, the DNA is TGTGCCACCAACGATGAGGGGAACTCTGGGGCCAACGTCCTGACTTTC. Protein: CATNDEGNSGANVLTF.

This clonotype has only a few counts. The chain's CDR3 is CASSYSGAGTEAFF. CDR3 in DNA: TGTGCCAGCAGCTATTCAGGGGCGGGGACTGAAGCTTTCTTT. This chain joins TRBV3-1 and TRBJ1-1, with D possibly TRBD1 on 6 matching bases. V lost 5 bases and J 5 bases, leaving 15 bases between the germline ends. Germline CDR1 and CDR2: LGHDT and YNNKEL (reference sequence). The CDR3 consists of 14 residues. Supplemented by reference TRBV3-1 and TRBJ1-1, the full variable domain reads DTAVSQTPKYLVTQMGNDKSIKCEQNLGHDTMYWYKQDSKKFLKIMFSYNNKELIINETVPNRFSPKSPDKAHLNLHINSLELGDSAVYFCASSYSGAGTEAFFGQGTRLTVV.

The chain combines TRBV9 with TRBJ2-7, with 10 bases that match TRBD2. The V gene's germline CDR1 is SGDLS and CDR2 YYNGEE. This CDR3 is built from 15 residues. The V and J ends lost 0 bases and 4 bases, in that order; junction bases with no gene match: 4. The CDR3 sequence: CASSVESGRGYEQYF. The CDR3 coding sequence is TGTGCCAGCAGCGTAGAGAGCGGGAGGGGGTACGAGCAGTACTTC.

A few counts support this clonotype. The chain has TRBV29-1 and TRBJ2-3; D unclear. The CDR3 sequence is 12 residues long. The V end lost 4 bases, the J end lost 1 base, and 6 bases lay between the germline ends. Germline V gene data show CDR1 as SQVTM and CDR2 as ANQGSEA. Here the CDR3 reads CSVVDGTDTQYF. DNA of the CDR3: TGCAGCGTTGTTGATGGCACAGATACGCAGTATTTT.

This clonotype was counted a few times. This sequence joins TRBV5-4 and TRBJ1-3, with D tentatively TRBD1 (5 bases). Germline V CDR1 and CDR2: SGHNT, YYREEE (reference sequence). V shed 0 bases and J shed 0 bases, with 13 bases lying between them. The CDR3 runs 17 residues. In nucleotides, the CDR3 is TGTGCCAGCAGCTTGGGAGGAGCGGGGGGCTCTGGAAACACCATATATTTT. It encodes CASSLGGAGGSGNTIYF.

This clonotype was seen only a few times. CDR3 in amino acids: CASSVGRHEKLFF. The CDR3 DNA reads as TGTGCCAGCAGCGTAGGCAGGCATGAAAAACTGTTTTTT. V gene TRBV9 combines with J gene TRBJ1-4, with D uncertain. Per the germline V gene, CDR1 is SGDLS and CDR2 is YYNGEE. V was cut by 0 bases and J by 6 bases, with 6 bases left in between. The CDR3 is 13 residues long.

This clonotype appeared many times. This chain connects TRBV28 to TRBJ2-5; D is ambiguous. V dropped 4 bases and J dropped 7 bases, with 19 bases sitting between them. This CDR3 has 15 amino acids. Germline lookup yields CDR1 MDHEN and CDR2 SYDVKM. CDR3 region: CASSSNDGVGGTQYF. The CDR3 nucleotides are TGTGCCAGCAGTTCCAACGACGGCGTGGGTGGGACCCAGTACTTC.

This clonotype was found a few times. The chain has TRBV6-5 and TRBJ2-6, with D unclear. This CDR3 is 15 amino acids long. Trimming removed 6 bases at V and 2 bases at J, with 11 bases between. CDR1 MNHEY and CDR2 SVGAGI come from the germline V gene. CDR3 coding DNA: TGTGCCAGCAGCCAGGATGGGGCTGGGGCCAACGTCCTGACTTTC. The encoded protein is CASSQDGAGANVLTF.

This clonotype turned up a few times. V and J are TRBV6-2 or TRBV6-3 and TRBJ2-1; possible D gene TRBD1, 7 bases. Per the germline V gene, CDR1 is MNHEY and CDR2 is SVGEGT. The CDR3 runs 18 residues. Trimming stripped 2 bases from V and 4 bases from J, with 21 bases between. The CDR3 sequence is CASSYVPTGFGGYNEQFF. CDR3 DNA: TGTGCCAGCAGTTACGTCCCGACAGGGTTTGGGGGGTACAATGAGCAGTTCTTC.

This clonotype was seen only a few times. The chain employs TRBV29-1 and TRBJ1-1, with 10 bases aligning to TRBD1. V lost 7 bases to trimming and J lost 4 bases; unmatched junction nucleotides: 6. The V gene's germline CDR1 is SQVTM and CDR2 ANQGSEA. CDR3 size: 13 residues. The CDR3 sequence: CSADRGQFTEAFF. In nucleotides, the CDR3 is TGCAGCGCTGACAGGGGGCAGTTCACTGAAGCTTTCTTT.

This clonotype was observed a handful of times. The gene calls are TRBV5-1 and TRBJ2-5, with 7 bases that match TRBD2. The CDR3 has 15 amino acids. Per the germline V gene, CDR1 is SGHRS and CDR2 is YFSETQ. With V trimmed by 0 bases and J by 1 base, 3 bases remained unmatched. The CDR3 loop is CASSLDGRPQETQYF. DNA for the CDR3: TGCGCCAGCAGCTTGGACGGGAGGCCCCAAGAGACCCAGTACTTC.

This clonotype appeared a few times. This sequence joins TRBV24-1 and TRBJ2-5, with TRBD2 as a possible D gene (6 bases). The CDR3 totals 15 residues. Germline CDR1 is KGHDR and CDR2 is SFDVKD. The germline V and J ends were trimmed by 3 bases and 3 bases, with 13 bases remaining between them. The CDR3 nucleotides are TGTGCCACCAGTGATGCTAGCGCGGTGGAAGAGACCCAGTACTTC. Amino acids: CATSDASAVEETQYF.

This clonotype showed up just a few times. V is TRBV14 and J is TRBJ2-7; either TRBD1 or TRBD2 may fit D (5 bases each). The CDR3 is 15 residues long. Germline loops: CDR1 SGHDN, CDR2 FVKESK. V dropped 4 bases and J dropped 0 bases, with 13 bases sitting between them. CDR3 region: CASSLRGGASYEQYF. Here the CDR3 DNA reads TGTGCCAGCAGCCTACGGGGCGGCGCCTCCTACGAGCAGTACTTC. Complete variable domain (other parts from reference TRBV14 and TRBJ2-7): EAGVTQFPSHSVIEKGQTVTLRCDPISGHDNLYWYRRVMGKEIKFLLHFVKESKQDESGMPNNRFLAERTGGTYSTLKVQPAELEDSGVYFCASSLRGGASYEQYFGPGTRLTVT.

This chain connects TRBV7-9 to TRBJ1-5; 7 nucleotides agree with TRBD1. After removal of 4 bases from V and 5 bases from J, the junction contained 8 bases not matched to a gene. The germline CDR1 and CDR2 sequences are SEHNR and FQNEAQ (reference sequence). The CDR3 has 15 amino acids. CDR3 in amino acids: CASSSGTEIDQPQHF. Written as DNA, the CDR3 is TGTGCCAGCAGCTCCGGGACAGAGATAGATCAGCCCCAGCATTTT.

This clonotype was seen repeatedly, ten times or more. J is TRBJ1-1 and V is TRBV7-9; tentative D call: TRBD1 (6 bases). Germline V gene lookup returns CDR1 SEHNR and CDR2 FQNEAQ (reference sequence). The V end lost 1 base, the J end lost 4 bases, and 7 bases lay between the germline ends. This CDR3 is built from 13 residues. The CDR3 nucleotides are TGTGCCAGCAGCTTAGAAGGGGGCACTGAAGCTTTCTTT. Amino acids: CASSLEGGTEAFF.

This clonotype appeared many times. The chain recombines TRBV20-1 with TRBJ2-3, with TRBD2 as a possible D gene (6 bases). Looked up from germline, CDR1 is DFQATT and CDR2 is SNEGSKA (reference sequence). The V and J ends lost 3 bases and 5 bases respectively, with 12 bases between them. The CDR3 has 13 amino acids. Here the CDR3 DNA reads TGCAGTGCTAGCTGGGGAGCGGGAGATACGCAGTATTTT. Translation gives CSASWGAGDTQYF.

V is TRBV28 and J is TRBJ2-3, with a possible D match to TRBD1 (6 bases). The CDR3 length is 16 residues. Deletions cut 3 bases from V and 3 bases from J, with 16 bases between. Germline-derived CDR1 and CDR2 are MDHEN and SYDVKM. The CDR3 DNA reads TGTGCCAGCAGTTTGTCAACGCAGGGGAAGACAGATACGCAGTATTTT. Amino acids: CASSLSTQGKTDTQYF.

In the case of this clonotype: At one end the junction does not follow the germline gene, possibly because of a read error. The chain recombines TRBV14 with TRBJ2-7, with D unresolved. The V gene's germline CDR1 is SGHDN and CDR2 FVKESK. The CDR3 contains 12 residues. The CDR3 DNA is TGTGCCAGCAGCCAACATCTTTACGCTCCCAACTTC. Translated: CASSQHLYAPNF.

This clonotype turned up a few times. The V call is TRBV6-2 or TRBV6-3, the J call TRBJ1-1; D not resolved. The CDR3 consists of 10 residues. Germline V lookup: CDR1 MNHEY, CDR2 SVGEGT. Trimming left V 5 bases short and J 9 bases short, with 7 bases between. The CDR3, as DNA: TGTGCCAGCAGTAAGACACAAGCTTTCTTT. This encodes CASSKTQAFF.

This clonotype has only a few counts. J is TRBJ2-7 and V is TRBV28; D not certain. This CDR3 region has 14 residues. CDR1 is MDHEN and CDR2 is SYDVKM in the germline V gene. V lost 3 bases, J lost 1 base, and 10 bases lay in between. CDR3 sequence (DNA): TGTGCCAGCAGTTTCCACGGGCCTTCCTACGAGCAGTACGTC. This encodes CASSFHGPSYEQYV.

This clonotype was observed a handful of times. This chain connects TRBV20-1 to TRBJ2-4, with 11 nucleotides matching TRBD2. Germline V lookup: CDR1 DFQATT, CDR2 SNEGSKA (reference sequence). This CDR3 is built from 14 residues. V dropped 5 bases and J dropped 1; count of bases not matched to a gene: 1. The CDR3 DNA follows: TGCAGTGCTTCTAGCGGGAGGGCCAAAAACATTCAGTACTTC. Translation: CSASSGRAKNIQYF.

This clonotype has a handful of counts. The chain uses TRBV7-9 and TRBJ2-5; 14 bases map to TRBD2. With V trimmed by 5 bases and J by 3 bases, 5 bases remained unmatched. This CDR3 has 16 amino acids. Germline-derived CDR1 and CDR2 are SEHNR and FQNEAQ (reference sequence). CDR3 residues: CASSTTSGRAKETQYF. CDR3 coding DNA: TGTGCCAGCAGCACGACTAGCGGGAGGGCGAAAGAGACCCAGTACTTC.

This clonotype has more than one count but fewer than ten. The chain has TRBV29-1 and TRBJ2-7; D call uncertain. V lost 2 bases, J lost 1 base, and 9 bases lay in between. Germline CDR1 SQVTM, CDR2 ANQGSEA. The length of the CDR3 is 13 residues. In DNA form, the CDR3 reads TGCAGCGTTGAACTGACTGAGTCCTACGAGCAGTACTTC. Translation: CSVELTESYEQYF.

V gene TRBV7-9 combines with J gene TRBJ2-4, with D possibly being TRBD1 or TRBD2 (5 bases each). Per the germline V gene, CDR1 is SEHNR and CDR2 is FQNEAQ (reference sequence). The CDR3 has 15 residues. The ends were cut back, 1 base at V and 7 bases at J, with 14 bases in the middle. The CDR3 reads CASSLGSPGTNIQYF. CDR3 in DNA: TGTGCCAGCAGCTTAGGTTCCCCAGGGACCAACATTCAGTACTTC.

This clonotype was counted ten times or more. The rearrangement links TRBV11-2 to TRBJ2-1; 8 bases map to TRBD2. With V trimmed by 1 base and J by 4 bases, 3 bases remained unmatched. Germline V gives CDR1 SGHAT, CDR2 FQNNGV. The CDR3 runs to 15 residues. Here the CDR3 reads CASSLGLARYNEQFF. The CDR3, as DNA: TGTGCCAGCAGCTTAGGACTAGCGCGATACAATGAGCAGTTCTTC.

This clonotype showed up many times. The chain has TRBV4-3 and TRBJ1-6; tentative D call: TRBD1 (6 bases). The germline V and J ends were trimmed by 0 bases and 10 bases, with 16 bases remaining between them. Germline assignment: CDR1 LGHNA and CDR2 YSLEER. This CDR3 has 16 residues. CDR3 coding DNA: TGCGCCAGCAGCCAAGAAGAGTCCGGCAGGGGATCACCCCTCCACTTT. Translating it yields CASSQEESGRGSPLHF.

This clonotype has ten or more counts. The junction does not match germline at one end; this may be a read error. This chain joins TRBV7-7 and TRBJ2-2, with D possibly being TRBD1 (6 bases). The CDR3 totals 15 residues. CDR1 is SSHAT and CDR2 is FNYEAQ in the germline V gene (reference sequence). CDR3 loop: CASSLAGAPGGELFF. Here the CDR3 DNA reads TGTGCTAGCAGCTTGGCAGGGGCCCCCGGCGGGGAGCTGTTTTTT.

The sample holds a few counts of this clonotype. The chain is built from TRBV5-1 and TRBJ2-1; D is possibly TRBD2 (6 bases). The CDR3 consists of 16 residues. Germline-derived CDR1 and CDR2 are SGHRS and YFSETQ. Trimming removed 0 bases from V and 9 bases from J, with 19 bases in between. The CDR3: CASSLGAGRDLPEQFF. The CDR3 region has the DNA TGCGCCAGCAGCTTGGGCGCCGGGCGGGACCTTCCTGAGCAGTTCTTC.

The CDR3 here is CASGATNEKLFF. CDR3 nucleotides: TGTGCAAGTGGTGCAACTAATGAAAAACTGTTTTTT. V and J are TRBV6-6 and TRBJ1-4; D unclear. Germline assignment: CDR1 MNHNY and CDR2 SVGAGI (reference sequence). CDR3 length: 12 residues.

The chain uses TRBV7-9 and TRBJ1-3; TRBD1 might be the D (5 bases). Trimming took off 1 base at V and 0 bases at J, with 10 bases between the two ends. This CDR3 spans 16 amino acids. Germline V gene data show CDR1 as SEHNR and CDR2 as FQNEAQ (reference sequence). CDR3 DNA: TGTGCCAGCAGCTTAGGACAGCCCATCTCTGGAAACACCATATATTTT. Its protein is CASSLGQPISGNTIYF.